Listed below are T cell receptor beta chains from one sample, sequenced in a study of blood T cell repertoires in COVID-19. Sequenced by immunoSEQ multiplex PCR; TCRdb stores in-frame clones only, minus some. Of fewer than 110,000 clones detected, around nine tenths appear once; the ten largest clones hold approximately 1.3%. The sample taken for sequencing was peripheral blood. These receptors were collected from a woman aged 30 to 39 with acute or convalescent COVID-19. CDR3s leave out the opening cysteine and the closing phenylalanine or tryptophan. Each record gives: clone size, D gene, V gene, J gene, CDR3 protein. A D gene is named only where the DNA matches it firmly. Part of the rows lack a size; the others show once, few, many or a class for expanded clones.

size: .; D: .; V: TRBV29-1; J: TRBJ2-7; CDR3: SVELGRAREQY
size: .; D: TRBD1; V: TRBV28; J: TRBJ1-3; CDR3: ASGTGGLSGNTIY
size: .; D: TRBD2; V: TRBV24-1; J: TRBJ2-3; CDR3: ATSSGSSTDTQY
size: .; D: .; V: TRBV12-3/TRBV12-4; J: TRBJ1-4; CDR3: ASRGEAVELF
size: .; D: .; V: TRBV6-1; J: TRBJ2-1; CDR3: ASSEDGNLLYNEQF
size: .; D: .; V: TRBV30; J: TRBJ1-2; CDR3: ALISTNTNYGYT
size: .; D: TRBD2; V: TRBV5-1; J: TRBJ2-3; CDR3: ASSLEQREMTDTQY
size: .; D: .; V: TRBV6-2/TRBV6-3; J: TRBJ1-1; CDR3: ASSYGYRPMNTEAF
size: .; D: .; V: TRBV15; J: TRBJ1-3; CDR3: ATSRGGLSSGNTIY
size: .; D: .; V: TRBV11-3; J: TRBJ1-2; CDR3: ASSPRDYGYT
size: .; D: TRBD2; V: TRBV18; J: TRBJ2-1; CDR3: ASSPRASGNNEQF
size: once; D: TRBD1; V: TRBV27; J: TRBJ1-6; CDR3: ASSFVSGTGGPTYNSPLH
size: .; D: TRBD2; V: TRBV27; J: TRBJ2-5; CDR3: ATGLAGGETQY
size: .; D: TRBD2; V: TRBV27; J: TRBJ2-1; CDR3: ASTLTSGLQNEQF
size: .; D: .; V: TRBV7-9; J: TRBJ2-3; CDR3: ASSLGLAADTQY
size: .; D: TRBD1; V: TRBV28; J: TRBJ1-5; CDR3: ASNKRQGNIQPQH
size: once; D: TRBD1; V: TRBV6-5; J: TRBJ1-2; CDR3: ASSYASGTGYGYT
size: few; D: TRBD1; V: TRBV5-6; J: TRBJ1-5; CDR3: ASSVGTGGAYSNQPQH
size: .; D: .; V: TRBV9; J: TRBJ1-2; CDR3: ASSVDPLGENGYT
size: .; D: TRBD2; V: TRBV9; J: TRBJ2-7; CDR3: ASSPGVLKVLAGEVEQY
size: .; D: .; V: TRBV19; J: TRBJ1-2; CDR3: ASSKTGASNYGYT
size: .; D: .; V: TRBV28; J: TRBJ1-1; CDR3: ASRRNGGTEAF
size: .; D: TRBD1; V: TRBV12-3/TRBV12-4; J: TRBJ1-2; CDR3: ASTPDRAYGYT
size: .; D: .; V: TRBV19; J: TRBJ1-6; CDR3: ASSGVNSPLH
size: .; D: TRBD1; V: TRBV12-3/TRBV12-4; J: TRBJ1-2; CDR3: ASSFRDSYGYT
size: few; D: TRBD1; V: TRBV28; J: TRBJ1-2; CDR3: ASIRNRGQGYT
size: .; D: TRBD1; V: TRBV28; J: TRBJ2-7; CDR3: ASSLTTGGTGYEQY
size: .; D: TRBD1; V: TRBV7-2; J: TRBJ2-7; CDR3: ASRRTGVYEQY
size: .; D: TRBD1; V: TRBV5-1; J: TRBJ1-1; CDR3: ASSSWTGMNTEAF
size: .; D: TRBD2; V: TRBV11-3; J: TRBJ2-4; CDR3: ASSSRGGNIQY
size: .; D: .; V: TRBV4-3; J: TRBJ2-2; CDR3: ASSQPGALQSELDTGELF
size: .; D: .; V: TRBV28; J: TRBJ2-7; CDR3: ASSRDTKNYEQY
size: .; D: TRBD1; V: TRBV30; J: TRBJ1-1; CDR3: AWLRDRGWGKAF
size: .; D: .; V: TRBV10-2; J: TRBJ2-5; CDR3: ASSSTQSQETQY
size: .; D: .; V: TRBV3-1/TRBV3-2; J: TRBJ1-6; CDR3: ASSQRQASSYNSPLH
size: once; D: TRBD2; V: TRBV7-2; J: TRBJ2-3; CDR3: ASSSSLLAGGSTDTQY
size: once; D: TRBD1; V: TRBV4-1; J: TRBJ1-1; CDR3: ASSQDSPGQGSTEAF
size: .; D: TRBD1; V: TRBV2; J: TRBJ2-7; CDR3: ASRGTGGSYEQY
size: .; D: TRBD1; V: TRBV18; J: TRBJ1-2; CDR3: ASSPLDRGEGYT
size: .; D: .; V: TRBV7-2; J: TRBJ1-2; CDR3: ASSLGPGTNYGYT